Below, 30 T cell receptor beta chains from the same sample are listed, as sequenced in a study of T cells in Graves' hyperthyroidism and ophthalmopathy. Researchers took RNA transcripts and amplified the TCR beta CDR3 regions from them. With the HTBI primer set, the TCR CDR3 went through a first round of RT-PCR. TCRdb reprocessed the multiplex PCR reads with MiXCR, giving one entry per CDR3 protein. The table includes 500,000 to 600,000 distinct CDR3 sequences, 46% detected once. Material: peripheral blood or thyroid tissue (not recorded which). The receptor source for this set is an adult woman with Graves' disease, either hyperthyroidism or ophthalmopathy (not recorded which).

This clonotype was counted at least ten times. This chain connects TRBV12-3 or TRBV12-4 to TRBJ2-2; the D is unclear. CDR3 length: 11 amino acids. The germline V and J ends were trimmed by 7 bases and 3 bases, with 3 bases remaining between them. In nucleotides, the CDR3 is TGTGCCAGCACCGACACCGGGGAGCTGTTTTTT. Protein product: CASTDTGELFF.

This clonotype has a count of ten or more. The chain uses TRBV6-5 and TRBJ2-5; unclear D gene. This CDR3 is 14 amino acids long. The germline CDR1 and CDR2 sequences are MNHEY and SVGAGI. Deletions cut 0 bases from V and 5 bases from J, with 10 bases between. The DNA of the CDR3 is TGTGCCAGCAGTTACTCGTCTACCACTGAGACCCAGTACTTC. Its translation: CASSYSSTTETQYF.

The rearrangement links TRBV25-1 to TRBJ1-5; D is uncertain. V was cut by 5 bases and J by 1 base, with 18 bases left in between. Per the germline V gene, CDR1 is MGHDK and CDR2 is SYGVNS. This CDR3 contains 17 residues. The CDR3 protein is CASSFSGGRWSNQPQHF. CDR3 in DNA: TGTGCCAGCAGTTTCTCGGGAGGGCGGTGGAGCAATCAGCCCCAGCATTTT.

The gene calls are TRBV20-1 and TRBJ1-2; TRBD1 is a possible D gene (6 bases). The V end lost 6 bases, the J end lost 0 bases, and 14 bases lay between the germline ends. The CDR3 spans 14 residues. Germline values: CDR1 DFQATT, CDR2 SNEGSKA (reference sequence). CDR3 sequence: CSARGTDSNYGYTF. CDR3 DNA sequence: TGCAGTGCCAGGGGAACAGATTCTAACTATGGCTACACCTTC.

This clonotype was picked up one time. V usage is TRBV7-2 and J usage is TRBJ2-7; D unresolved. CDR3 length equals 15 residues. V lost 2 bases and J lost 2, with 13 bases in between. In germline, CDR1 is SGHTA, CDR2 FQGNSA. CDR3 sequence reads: CASSLPADPTYEQYF. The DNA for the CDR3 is TGTGCCAGCAGCTTACCGGCGGACCCTACCTACGAGCAGTACTTC.

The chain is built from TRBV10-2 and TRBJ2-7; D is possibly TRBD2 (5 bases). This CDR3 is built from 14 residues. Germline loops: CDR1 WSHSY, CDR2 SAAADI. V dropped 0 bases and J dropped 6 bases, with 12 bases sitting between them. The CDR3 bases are TGCGCCAGCAGTGAGTCGGGCGGGTCGGGCGAGCAGTACTTC. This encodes CASSESGGSGEQYF.

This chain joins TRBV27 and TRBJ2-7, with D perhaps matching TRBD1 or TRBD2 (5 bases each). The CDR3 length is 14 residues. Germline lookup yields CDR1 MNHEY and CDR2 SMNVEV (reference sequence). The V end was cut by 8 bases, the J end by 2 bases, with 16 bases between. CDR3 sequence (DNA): TGTGCCAGCGGAACTGACGGGGACGCCTACGAGCAGTACTTC. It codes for CASGTDGDAYEQYF.

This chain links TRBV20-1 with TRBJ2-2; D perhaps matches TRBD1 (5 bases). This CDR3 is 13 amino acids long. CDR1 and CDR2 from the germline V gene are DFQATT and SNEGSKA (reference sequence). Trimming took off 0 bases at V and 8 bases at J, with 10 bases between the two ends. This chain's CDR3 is CSARELGEGELFF. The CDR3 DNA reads TGCAGTGCTAGAGAGTTAGGGGAAGGGGAGCTGTTTTTT.

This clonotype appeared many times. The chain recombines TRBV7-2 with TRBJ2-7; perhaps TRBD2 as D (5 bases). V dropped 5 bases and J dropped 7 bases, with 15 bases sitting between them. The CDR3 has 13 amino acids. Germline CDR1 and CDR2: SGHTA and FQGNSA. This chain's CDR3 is CASSPRPPGEQYF. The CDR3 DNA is TGTGCCAGCAGCCCGCGTCCCCCGGGGGAGCAGTACTTC.

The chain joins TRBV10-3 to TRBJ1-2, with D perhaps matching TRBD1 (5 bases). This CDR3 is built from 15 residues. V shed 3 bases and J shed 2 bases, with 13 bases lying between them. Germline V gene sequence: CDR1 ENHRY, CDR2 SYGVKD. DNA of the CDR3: TGTGCCATCAGTGATCCAAGGGGTGGGAACTATGGCTACACCTTC. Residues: CAISDPRGGNYGYTF.

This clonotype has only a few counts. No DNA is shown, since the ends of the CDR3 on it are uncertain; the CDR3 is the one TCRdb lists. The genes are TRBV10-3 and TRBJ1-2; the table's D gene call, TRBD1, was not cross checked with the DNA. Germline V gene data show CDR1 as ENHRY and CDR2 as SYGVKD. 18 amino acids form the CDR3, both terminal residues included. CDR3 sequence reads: CAISDTGTGGASVRGYTF.

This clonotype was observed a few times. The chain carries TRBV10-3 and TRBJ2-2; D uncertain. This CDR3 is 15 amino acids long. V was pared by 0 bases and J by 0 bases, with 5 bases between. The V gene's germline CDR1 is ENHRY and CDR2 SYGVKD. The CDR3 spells CAISESMSNTGELFF. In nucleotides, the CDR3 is TGTGCCATCAGTGAGTCGATGTCGAACACCGGGGAGCTGTTTTTT.

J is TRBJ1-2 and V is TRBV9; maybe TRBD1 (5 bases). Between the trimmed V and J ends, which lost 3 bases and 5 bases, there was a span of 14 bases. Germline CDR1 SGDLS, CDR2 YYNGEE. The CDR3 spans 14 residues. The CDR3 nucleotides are TGTGCCAGCAGCGCGCGGACGGGGACTTATGGCTACACCTTC. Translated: CASSARTGTYGYTF.

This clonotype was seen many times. Here the CDR3 reads CASSSDRTTYEQYF. The CDR3 DNA reads TGTGCCAGCAGCTCGGACAGGACCACCTACGAGCAGTACTTC. The genes are TRBV7-9 and TRBJ2-7, with 7 positions matching TRBD1. Germline V gene lookup returns CDR1 SEHNR and CDR2 FQNEAQ (reference sequence). The CDR3 consists of 14 residues. J was trimmed by 2 bases and V by 4 bases; bases with no gene match: 5.

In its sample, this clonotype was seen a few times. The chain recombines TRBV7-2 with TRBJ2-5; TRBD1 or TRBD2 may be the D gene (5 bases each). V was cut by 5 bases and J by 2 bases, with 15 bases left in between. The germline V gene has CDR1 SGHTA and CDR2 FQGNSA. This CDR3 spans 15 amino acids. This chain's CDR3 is CASSPYLGGQETQYF. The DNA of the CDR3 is TGTGCCAGCAGCCCTTACCTTGGGGGTCAAGAGACCCAGTACTTC.

In DNA form, the CDR3 reads TGTGCCAGCAGTGAATCGAGGGACGATGGCTACACCTTC. Its translation is CASSESRDDGYTF. V gene TRBV25-1 combines with J gene TRBJ1-2; a weak D match, TRBD1 (5 bases). The CDR3 spans 13 residues. V lost 1 base and J 6 bases, leaving 9 bases between the germline ends. CDR1 is MGHDK and CDR2 is SYGVNS in the germline V gene.

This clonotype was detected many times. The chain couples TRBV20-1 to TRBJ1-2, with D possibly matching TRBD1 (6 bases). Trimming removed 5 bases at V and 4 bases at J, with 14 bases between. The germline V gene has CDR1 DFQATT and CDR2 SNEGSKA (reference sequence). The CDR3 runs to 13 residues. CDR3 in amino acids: CSAGATGAYGYTF. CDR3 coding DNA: TGCAGTGCTGGGGCCACGGGGGCCTATGGCTACACCTTC.

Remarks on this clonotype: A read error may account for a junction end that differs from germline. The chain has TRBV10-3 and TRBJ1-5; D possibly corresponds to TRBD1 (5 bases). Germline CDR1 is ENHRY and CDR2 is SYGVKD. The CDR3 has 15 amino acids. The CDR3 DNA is TGTGCCAGCAGTGAATGGGGCGTTAGCAATCAGCCCCAGCATTTT. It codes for CASSEWGVSNQPQHF.

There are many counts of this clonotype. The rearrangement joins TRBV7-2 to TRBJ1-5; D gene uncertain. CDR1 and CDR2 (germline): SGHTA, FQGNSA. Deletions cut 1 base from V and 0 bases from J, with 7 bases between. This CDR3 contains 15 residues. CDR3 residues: CASSLVVNSNQPQHF. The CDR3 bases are TGTGCCAGCAGCTTAGTGGTCAATAGCAATCAGCCCCAGCATTTT.

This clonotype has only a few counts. CDR3 loop: CASSLVGLGAKETQYF. The CDR3 DNA follows: TGTGCCAGCAGCTTAGTAGGGTTGGGGGCGAAAGAGACCCAGTACTTC. The chain employs TRBV7-9 and TRBJ2-5; D perhaps matches TRBD1 (6 bases). CDR1 is SEHNR and CDR2 is FQNEAQ in the germline V gene (reference sequence). V was clipped by 1 base and J by 3 bases, with 15 bases between them. CDR3 length: 16 residues.

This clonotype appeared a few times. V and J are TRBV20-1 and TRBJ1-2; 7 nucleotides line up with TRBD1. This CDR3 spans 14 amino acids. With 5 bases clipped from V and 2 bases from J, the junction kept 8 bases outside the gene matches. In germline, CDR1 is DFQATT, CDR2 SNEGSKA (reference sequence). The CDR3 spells CSAYTGARNYGYTF. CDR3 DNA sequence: TGCAGTGCTTATACAGGGGCCCGAAACTATGGCTACACCTTC.

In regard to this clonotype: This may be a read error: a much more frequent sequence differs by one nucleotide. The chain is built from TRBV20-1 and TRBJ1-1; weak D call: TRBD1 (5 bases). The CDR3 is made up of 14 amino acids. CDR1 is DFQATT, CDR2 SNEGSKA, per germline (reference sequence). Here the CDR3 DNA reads TGCAGTACTAGGAAGGGGCATATGAACACTGAAGCTTTCTTT. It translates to CSTRKGHMNTEAFF.

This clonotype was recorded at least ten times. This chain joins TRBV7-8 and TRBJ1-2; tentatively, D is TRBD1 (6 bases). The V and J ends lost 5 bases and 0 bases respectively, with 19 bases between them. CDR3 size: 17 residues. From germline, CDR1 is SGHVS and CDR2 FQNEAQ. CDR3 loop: CASSRGGTMEANYGYTF. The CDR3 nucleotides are TGTGCCAGCAGCCGAGGGGGGACAATGGAGGCTAACTATGGCTACACCTTC. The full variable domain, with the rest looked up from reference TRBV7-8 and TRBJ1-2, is GAGVSQSPRYKVAKRGQDVALRCDPISGHVSLFWYQQALGQGPEFLTYFQNEAQLDKSGLPSDRFFAERPEGSVSTLKIQRTQQEDSAVYLCASSRGGTMEANYGYTFGSGTRLTVV.

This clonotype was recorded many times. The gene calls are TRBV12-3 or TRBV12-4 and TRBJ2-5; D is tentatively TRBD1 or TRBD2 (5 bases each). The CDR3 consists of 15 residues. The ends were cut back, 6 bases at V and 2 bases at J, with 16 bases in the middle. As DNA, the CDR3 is TGTGCCAGCAGCCCCAGGGACGGATCTCAAGAGACCCAGTACTTC. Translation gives CASSPRDGSQETQYF.

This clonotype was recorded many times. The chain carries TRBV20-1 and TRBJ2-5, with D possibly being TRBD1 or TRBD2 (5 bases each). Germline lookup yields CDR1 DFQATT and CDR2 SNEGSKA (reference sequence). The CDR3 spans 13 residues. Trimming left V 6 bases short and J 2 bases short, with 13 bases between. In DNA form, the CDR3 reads TGCAGTGCCCCGATTGAGGGGCAAGAGACCCAGTACTTC. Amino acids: CSAPIEGQETQYF.

The CDR3 DNA follows: TGTGCCACCGGGACCGAGGGGGCTGAAGCTTTCTTT. Residues: CATGTEGAEAFF. The chain employs TRBV10-3 and TRBJ1-1, with D perhaps matching TRBD1 (6 bases). From germline, CDR1 is ENHRY and CDR2 SYGVKD. The CDR3 consists of 12 residues. Trimming pared 10 bases from V and 6 bases from J, leaving 15 bases between.

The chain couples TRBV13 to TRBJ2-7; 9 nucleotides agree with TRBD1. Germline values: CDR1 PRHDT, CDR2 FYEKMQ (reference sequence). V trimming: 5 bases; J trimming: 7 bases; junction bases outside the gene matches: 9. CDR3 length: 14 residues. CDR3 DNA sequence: TGTGCCAGCAGCCCCACCGGGACAGGGACGGAGCAGTACTTC. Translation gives CASSPTGTGTEQYF.

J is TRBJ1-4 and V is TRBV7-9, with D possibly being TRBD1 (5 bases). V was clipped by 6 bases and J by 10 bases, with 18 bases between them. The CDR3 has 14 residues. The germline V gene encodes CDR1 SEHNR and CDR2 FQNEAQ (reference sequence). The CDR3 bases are TGTGCCAGCAGTTACAAAAATGGGGGAGGAAAACTGTTTTTT. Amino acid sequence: CASSYKNGGGKLFF.

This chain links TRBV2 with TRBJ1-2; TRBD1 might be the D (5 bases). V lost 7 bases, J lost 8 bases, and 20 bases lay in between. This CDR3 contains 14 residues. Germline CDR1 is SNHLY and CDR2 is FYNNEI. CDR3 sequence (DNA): TGTGCCAGCACCGGGACCGTATCTGTGGAGGGCTACACCTTC. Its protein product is CASTGTVSVEGYTF. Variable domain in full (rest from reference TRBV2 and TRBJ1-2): EPEVTQTPSHQVTQMGQEVILRCVPISNHLYFYWYRQILGQKVEFLVSFYNNEISEKSEIFDDQFSVERPDGSNFTLKIRSTKLEDSAMYFCASTGTVSVEGYTFGSGTRLTVV.

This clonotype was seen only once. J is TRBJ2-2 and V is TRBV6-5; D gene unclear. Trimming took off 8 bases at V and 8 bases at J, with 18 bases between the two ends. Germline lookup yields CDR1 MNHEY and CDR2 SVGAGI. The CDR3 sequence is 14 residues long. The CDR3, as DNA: TGTGCCAGCCGAGAGCTAGAATCAGCAGGGGAGCTGTTTTTT. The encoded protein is CASRELESAGELFF.